This T cell receptor (beta chain) was captured by sequencing in a study of patients and donors after allogeneic stem cell transplantation. The V gene lost 3 bases and the J gene lost 2 bases, with 8 bases spanning the gap. Germline values: CDR1 MNHEY, CDR2 SMNVEV (reference sequence). The CDR3 runs to 13 residues. MiXCR was run by TCRdb on the RT-PCR reads, yielding one entry per CDR3 protein. The sample yields 150,000 to 200,000 distinct CDR3 sequences, around 28% seen once. The specimen was blood, either unsorted or a sorted T cell fraction (not recorded which). This chain uses TRBV27 with TRBJ2-7; D ambiguous. The clonotype comes from a human donor who was either an allogeneic HSCT recipient or a stem cell or donor lymphocyte infusion donor (not recorded which). It is not recorded whose cells these are; they may come from a transplant donor. The CDR3 nucleotides read TGTGCCAGCAGTTTCTCTTCGGCCTACGAGCAGTACTTC. Protein sequence: CASSFSSAYEQYF.